This TCR beta chain appears in the sequencing data of a study of T cells expressing NK-cell markers. TCRdb reprocessed the 5' RACE reads and reports one entry per CDR3 protein, with no DNA. This sample's table reports over 120,000 distinct CDR3 sequences. The CDR3 runs to 16 residues. Germline V gene lookup returns CDR1 MDHEN and CDR2 SYDVKM. Sequenced material: blood T cells: a sorted CD56 or NKG2C T cell subset, CD4+ or CD8+ T cells, or bulk PBMC T cells (not recorded which). The origin of this receptor is a man younger than 35 in good health. The chain employs TRBV28 and TRBJ2-1; the D call of TRBD2 rests on TCRdb alone, since no DNA is present to check it. The CDR3 loop is CATRLAGGPPGNEQFF.